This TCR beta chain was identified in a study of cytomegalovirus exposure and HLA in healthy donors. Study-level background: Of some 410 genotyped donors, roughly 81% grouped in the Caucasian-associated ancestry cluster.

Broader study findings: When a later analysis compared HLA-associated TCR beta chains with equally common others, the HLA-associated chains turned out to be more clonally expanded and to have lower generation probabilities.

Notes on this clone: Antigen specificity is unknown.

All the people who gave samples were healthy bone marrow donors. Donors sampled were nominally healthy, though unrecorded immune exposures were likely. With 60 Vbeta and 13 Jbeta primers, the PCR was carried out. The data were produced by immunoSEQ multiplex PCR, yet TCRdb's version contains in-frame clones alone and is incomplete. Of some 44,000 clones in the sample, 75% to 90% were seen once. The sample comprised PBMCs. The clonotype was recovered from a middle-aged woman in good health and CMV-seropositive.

CDR3 sequence: CASNTRGNEQFF. The CDR3 DNA reads as TGTGCCAGCAACACACGGGGGAATGAGCAGTTCTTC. The rearrangement links TRBV28 to TRBJ2-1; TRBD2 might be the D (6 bases). The CDR3 runs 12 residues. Trimming took off 7 bases at V and 7 bases at J, with 11 bases between the two ends. The germline CDR1 and CDR2 sequences are MDHEN and SYDVKM.